The 8 T cell receptor beta chains below all came from one sample that was sequenced in a study of cytomegalovirus exposure and HLA in healthy donors. The PCR employed 60 Vbeta primers together with 13 Jbeta primers. Generated by immunoSEQ multiplex PCR, the TCRdb table keeps only in-frame clones and is missing some. The sample records about 130,000 clones, more than 75% being singletons. Sequenced sample: PBMCs. The receptors were sampled from a man under 40 in good health and CMV-seronegative.

The genes are TRBV28 and TRBJ2-7; no definite D call. Trimming removed 5 bases from V and 0 bases from J, with 11 bases in between. The CDR3 has 14 residues. Germline V gives CDR1 MDHEN, CDR2 SYDVKM. CDR3 region: CASSPRWASYEQYF. As DNA, the CDR3 is TGTGCCAGCAGTCCTCGTTGGGCCTCCTACGAGCAGTACTTC.

The chain links TRBV6-1 to TRBJ2-5; 7 bases fit TRBD1. The J call may be wrong; the DNA end is better matched by TRBJ2-7. Germline CDR1 reads MNHNS; CDR2 reads SASEGT. This CDR3 has 12 amino acids. This CDR3 is CASRGQIYEQYF. CDR3 in DNA: TGTGCCAGCAGGGGACAGATCTACGAGCAGTACTTC.

The chain carries TRBV29-1 and TRBJ1-2, with 11 bases that match TRBD1. Germline assignment: CDR1 SQVTM and CDR2 ANQGSEA. V shed 7 bases, J shed 7 bases, and the junction held 8 bases outside the gene matches. The CDR3 extends over 13 amino acids. The CDR3 sequence is CSDLGQGALGYTF. In DNA form, the CDR3 reads TGCAGCGACCTAGGACAGGGGGCGCTTGGCTACACCTTC.

The gene calls are TRBV11-2 and TRBJ1-1; TRBD1 is a possible D gene (5 bases). V was clipped by 5 bases and J by 0 bases, with 13 bases between them. The CDR3 extends over 15 amino acids. Germline-derived CDR1 and CDR2 are SGHAT and FQNNGV. The CDR3 bases are TGTGCCAGCAGCGAATCAGACAGACTGAACACTGAAGCTTTCTTT. Encoded protein: CASSESDRLNTEAFF.

This rearrangement joins TRBV5-8 to TRBJ2-2; 13 nucleotides match TRBD2. Germline CDR1 SGHTS, CDR2 YDEGEE. This CDR3 region has 16 residues. J gave up 7 bases and V 4 bases, and 7 bases lay outside the gene matches. CDR3 in amino acids: CASSTGLAGSHGELFF. The CDR3 DNA follows: TGTGCCAGCAGCACGGGACTAGCGGGAAGTCACGGGGAGCTGTTTTTT.

The CDR3 DNA reads TGCGCCAGCAGCCAAGTTATGGACAGGGGGCGCGGGTCCCAGCATTTT. Translating gives CASSQVMDRGRGSQHF. The genes are TRBV4-1 and TRBJ1-5, with TRBD1 matching 11 bases. V was clipped by 1 base and J by 11 bases; unmatched bases: 10. This CDR3 comprises 16 residues. Germline V lookup: CDR1 MGHRA, CDR2 YSYEKL.

The V gene is TRBV10-2, the J gene TRBJ2-5; 9 positions agree with TRBD2. The J call may not be correct, given that the DNA end is closer to TRBJ2-7. Germline V gene sequence: CDR1 WSHSY, CDR2 SAAADI. This CDR3 region has 16 residues. The CDR3 sequence is CASSASVSGSNHEQYF. CDR3 sequence (DNA): TGCGCCAGCAGTGCCAGCGTTAGCGGGAGTAACCACGAGCAGTACTTC.

The chain links TRBV29-1 to TRBJ2-5, with D maybe TRBD1 (6 bases). The germline V gene has CDR1 SQVTM and CDR2 ANQGSEA. V was pared by 3 bases and J by 6 bases, with 14 bases between. CDR3 length: 13 residues. The CDR3 DNA sequence: TGCAGCGTTGACAGGGGCGGTTTAAAGACCCAGTACTTC. It yields the protein CSVDRGGLKTQYF.